The 21 T cell receptor beta chains below all came from one sample that was sequenced in a study of T cell responses to AZD1222 COVID-19 vaccine. The method was immunoSEQ multiplex PCR; TCRdb's version includes in-frame clones alone and lacks a portion of them. This table holds about 120,000 clones, about nine tenths found once. Sequencing was performed on peripheral blood, taken 28 days after the second dose of the MenACWY control vaccine. The receptors here all came from an adult who received the MenACWY meningococcal vaccine as a control.

The chain couples TRBV5-6 to TRBJ1-4; no clear D. Trimming pared 2 bases from V and 0 bases from J, leaving 11 bases between. Per germline, CDR1 SGHDT and CDR2 YYEEEE. The CDR3 runs to 16 residues. This chain's CDR3 is CASSLRAVATNEKLFF. The CDR3 DNA reads TGTGCCAGCAGCTTAAGGGCCGTTGCAACTAATGAAAAACTGTTTTTT.

This chain uses TRBV19 with TRBJ2-1; D unclear. The CDR3 is 13 amino acids. CDR1 and CDR2 (germline): LNHDA, SQIVND (reference sequence). V was cut by 7 bases and J by 9 bases, with 16 bases left in between. The DNA for the CDR3 is TGTGCCAGTACCCACTCTGGTGCCCCTGAGCAGTTCTTC. Residues: CASTHSGAPEQFF.

The chain uses TRBV6-5 and TRBJ2-7; possible D gene TRBD2, 5 bases. Germline V CDR1 and CDR2: MNHEY, SVGAGI. The V end lost 2 bases, the J end lost 1 base, and 9 bases lay between the germline ends. The CDR3 sequence is 14 residues long. In DNA, the CDR3 is TGTGCCAGCAGTTACCTAGCCTCGTCCTACGAGCAGTACTTC. Its translation: CASSYLASSYEQYF.

This sequence joins TRBV4-1 and TRBJ2-3; a possible D gene is TRBD1 (6 bases). The CDR3 contains 15 residues. Germline assignment: CDR1 MGHRA and CDR2 YSYEKL. The germline V and J ends were trimmed by 2 bases and 2 bases, with 11 bases remaining between them. The DNA of the CDR3 is TGCGCCAGCAGCCAACGGGACACCCTCACAGATACGCAGTATTTT. Translating it yields CASSQRDTLTDTQYF.

This rearrangement joins TRBV2 to TRBJ2-1; 9 nucleotides match TRBD2. V lost 5 bases to trimming and J lost 3 bases; unmatched junction nucleotides: 5. The germline V gene has CDR1 SNHLY and CDR2 FYNNEI. CDR3 length: 15 amino acids. The CDR3 loop is CASSPGTSFYNEQFF. CDR3 DNA: TGTGCCAGCAGTCCTGGGACTAGCTTCTACAATGAGCAGTTCTTC.

This clone was seen once. The chain combines TRBV10-1 with TRBJ2-1; D not resolved. Germline V gene lookup returns CDR1 WNHNN and CDR2 SYGVQD (reference sequence). V lost 3 bases and J 10 bases, leaving 7 bases between the germline ends. The CDR3 has 11 amino acids. This chain's CDR3 is CASSEAGEQFF. In nucleotides, the CDR3 is TGCGCCAGCAGTGAAGCTGGGGAGCAGTTCTTC.

The rearrangement joins TRBV29-1 to TRBJ1-4; D remains unclear. The V gene's germline CDR1 is SQVTM and CDR2 ANQGSEA. The length of the CDR3 is 12 residues. V dropped 7 bases and J dropped 5 bases, with 11 bases sitting between them. The CDR3 sequence: CSGGLGNEKLFF. The CDR3 nucleotides are TGCAGCGGAGGCCTGGGAAATGAAAAACTGTTTTTT.

The gene calls are TRBV19 and TRBJ1-3; TRBD1 might be the D (5 bases). V was clipped by 5 bases and J by 8 bases, with 13 bases between them. The germline gives CDR1 LNHDA, CDR2 SQIVND (reference sequence). The CDR3 contains 13 residues. The CDR3 DNA reads as TGTGCCAGTAGTGGCCGGAGGGGTGACACCATATATTTT. Its translation is CASSGRRGDTIYF.

The chain uses TRBV20-1 and TRBJ1-1, with D hard to call. The CDR3 length is 13 residues. The ends were cut back, 3 bases at V and 3 bases at J, with 11 bases in the middle. Germline assignment: CDR1 DFQATT and CDR2 SNEGSKA (reference sequence). The CDR3: CSASNNGYTEAFF. The DNA of the CDR3 is TGCAGTGCTAGTAATAACGGGTACACTGAAGCTTTCTTT.

The chain joins TRBV5-6 to TRBJ2-4, with D unresolved. This CDR3 is 13 amino acids long. Between the trimmed V and J ends, which lost 1 base and 1 base, there was a span of 3 bases. Germline CDR1 is SGHDT and CDR2 is YYEEEE. Here the CDR3 DNA reads TGTGCCAGCAGCTTGAATGCCAAAAACATTCAGTACTTC. This translates into CASSLNAKNIQYF.

The J gene is TRBJ1-5, the V gene TRBV2; 10 bases map to TRBD1. Trimming removed 6 bases from V and 2 bases from J; junction bases left unmatched: 10. The CDR3 is made up of 17 amino acids. Germline values: CDR1 SNHLY, CDR2 FYNNEI. CDR3 residues: CASRKTGGGVGNQPQHF. In nucleotides, the CDR3 is TGTGCCAGCAGAAAGACAGGGGGCGGAGTGGGCAATCAGCCCCAGCATTTT.

This clone was found once. The gene calls are TRBV24-1 and TRBJ1-3, with 7 bases fitting TRBD1. The V and J ends lost 8 bases and 0 bases, in that order; junction bases with no gene match: 12. CDR3 size: 17 residues. The germline V gene encodes CDR1 KGHDR and CDR2 SFDVKD. The CDR3 here is CATTDRVRGNSGNTIYF. CDR3 nucleotide sequence: TGTGCCACCACCGACAGGGTTCGGGGGAACTCTGGAAACACCATATATTTT.

V is TRBV5-4 and J is TRBJ2-2, with TRBD1 matching 12 bases. V lost 4 bases to trimming and J lost 6 bases; unmatched junction nucleotides: 10. Germline loops: CDR1 SGHNT, CDR2 YYREEE (reference sequence). CDR3 length equals 17 residues. The chain's CDR3 is CASSPGTGGQLAGELFF. The CDR3 bases are TGTGCCAGCAGCCCTGGGACAGGGGGCCAACTGGCCGGGGAGCTGTTTTTT.

J is TRBJ2-3 and V is TRBV5-4, with D tentatively TRBD2 (7 bases). Germline CDR1 reads SGHNT; CDR2 reads YYREEE (reference sequence). V was trimmed by 4 bases and J by 4 bases, leaving 19 bases between them. CDR3 length: 16 residues. The CDR3 DNA is TGTGCCAGCAGCCCGGGGGGCAGTTCGGGGGCAGATACGCAGTATTTT. Translated: CASSPGGSSGADTQYF.

The CDR3 is CASSEFSKFYEQYV. The CDR3 nucleotides are TGTGCCAGCAGTGAATTTAGCAAGTTCTACGAGCAGTACGTC. This rearrangement joins TRBV2 to TRBJ2-7, with D unresolved. The CDR3 runs to 14 residues. Per germline, CDR1 SNHLY and CDR2 FYNNEI. V dropped 2 bases and J dropped 3 bases, with 11 bases sitting between them.

The sample holds a few counts of this clone. V usage is TRBV19 and J usage is TRBJ2-1; 11 nucleotides match TRBD2. V dropped 3 bases and J dropped 9; count of bases not matched to a gene: 7. CDR1 is LNHDA and CDR2 is SQIVND in the germline V gene (reference sequence). This CDR3 contains 15 residues. CDR3 sequence: CASSILAGGHGEQFF. The CDR3 DNA reads as TGTGCCAGTAGTATCTTAGCGGGGGGGCACGGTGAGCAGTTCTTC.

V is TRBV3-1 (or the pseudogene TRBV3-2) and J is TRBJ1-5, with 10 positions matching TRBD1. Per the germline V gene, CDR1 is LGHDT and CDR2 is YNNKEL (reference sequence). The CDR3 runs to 15 residues. J gave up 4 bases and V 5 bases, and 5 bases lay outside the gene matches. For the CDR3, the DNA is TGTGCCAGCAGCAAAGGGACAGGGGCGAATCAGCCCCAGCATTTT. Translating it yields CASSKGTGANQPQHF.

The chain employs TRBV7-8 and TRBJ2-3, with 9 bases that match TRBD2. From germline, CDR1 is SGHVS and CDR2 FQNEAQ. Trimming took 6 bases from V and 6 from J; bases not matched to a gene: 13. The CDR3 loop spans 16 amino acids. CDR3 nucleotide sequence: TGTGCCAGCAGGAGAACGGGGCGGGAGGGCCGGGATACGCAGTATTTT. It translates to CASRRTGREGRDTQYF.

The chain uses TRBV7-9 and TRBJ2-7; D gene unclear. The CDR3 extends over 12 amino acids. Germline values: CDR1 SEHNR, CDR2 FQNEAQ (reference sequence). Between the trimmed V and J ends, which lost 1 base and 4 bases, there was a span of 5 bases. Written as DNA, the CDR3 is TGTGCCAGCAGCTTAGTACAGTACGAGCAGTACTTC. It yields the protein CASSLVQYEQYF.

This rearrangement joins TRBV28 to TRBJ1-6; TRBD1 agrees at 7 bases. Trimming cost V 2 bases and J 7 bases; bases outside gene matches: 8. Per germline, CDR1 MDHEN and CDR2 SYDVKM. This CDR3 comprises 16 residues. CDR3 nucleotides: TGTGCCAGCAGTTTAACCCAGACAGGGAGAAATTCACCCCTCCACTTT. Amino acids: CASSLTQTGRNSPLHF.

V usage is TRBV6-5 and J usage is TRBJ2-3; the D gene could be TRBD1 or TRBD2 (5 bases each). The V and J ends lost 6 bases and 0 bases respectively, with 10 bases between them. Germline loops: CDR1 MNHEY, CDR2 SVGAGI. The CDR3 runs 14 residues. As DNA, the CDR3 is TGTGCCAGCAGCGGGGCAGTCAGCACAGATACGCAGTATTTT. Protein sequence: CASSGAVSTDTQYF.